The text below deals with one T cell receptor (beta chain). Trimming removed 0 bases from V and 7 bases from J, with 13 bases in between. Germline values: CDR1 SGDLS, CDR2 YYNGEE. This CDR3 is 14 amino acids long. This sample is drawn from a study of cytomegalovirus exposure and HLA in healthy donors. The assay was immunoSEQ multiplex PCR, and TCRdb's table has in-frame clones only and misses some. The sample has roughly 330,000 clones, around 90% seen once. The chain recombines TRBV9 with TRBJ1-2; D not certain. The sequenced sample was PBMCs. The clonotype was recovered from a woman in her 30s in good health and CMV-seropositive. This CDR3 reads CASSVEARNLGYTF. Here the CDR3 DNA reads TGTGCCAGCAGCGTAGAGGCCCGCAACCTTGGCTACACCTTC.